Listed here is a single TCR beta chain. Its specificity is unknown. The data derive from a study of T cell responses to AZD1222 COVID-19 vaccine. Broader study findings: Scientists sampled the repertoires only once the peak T cell response had passed. With dominance at 160-218 and 743-854, vaccine-associated CD4 TCRs spanned spike.

TCRdb's table, derived via immunoSEQ multiplex PCR, lists solely in-frame clones and lacks some. The sample has tens of thousands of clones; approximately 83% are singletons. V shed 6 bases, J shed 6 bases, and the junction held 15 bases outside the gene matches. The germline V gene has CDR1 MNHEY and CDR2 SVGEGT. The CDR3 has 16 amino acids. The material was peripheral blood, obtained 28 days after the second AZD1222 dose. This chain joins TRBV6-2 or TRBV6-3 and TRBJ2-3; 7 bases map to TRBD1. This receptor was obtained from an adult who received the AZD1222 COVID-19 vaccine. Here the CDR3 reads CASSLYRGRLTDTQYF. CDR3 nucleotides: TGTGCCAGCAGCCTATACAGGGGCCGATTAACGGATACGCAGTATTTT.